The T cell receptor (beta chain) under discussion was sequenced for a study of cytomegalovirus exposure and HLA in healthy donors. V was pared by 0 bases and J by 9 bases, with 13 bases of the junction left unmatched. CDR3 length: 16 residues. Germline values: CDR1 WNHNN, CDR2 SYGVQD (reference sequence). With 60 Vbeta and 13 Jbeta primers, the PCR was carried out. This table comes from immunoSEQ multiplex PCR, and its TCRdb copy is limited to in-frame clones, with some not included. The data show some 200,000 clones, with roughly 80% seen just once and 3% to 4% held by the top ten. The chain is built from TRBV10-1 and TRBJ2-5; 7 bases are a match to TRBD2. This clonotype originated in a man in his fifties or sixties in good health and CMV-seronegative. The sequenced sample was PBMCs. The CDR3 region is CASSESAAGSFRAQYF. DNA of the CDR3: TGCGCCAGCAGTGAGTCGGCAGCGGGGAGCTTCCGGGCCCAGTACTTC.